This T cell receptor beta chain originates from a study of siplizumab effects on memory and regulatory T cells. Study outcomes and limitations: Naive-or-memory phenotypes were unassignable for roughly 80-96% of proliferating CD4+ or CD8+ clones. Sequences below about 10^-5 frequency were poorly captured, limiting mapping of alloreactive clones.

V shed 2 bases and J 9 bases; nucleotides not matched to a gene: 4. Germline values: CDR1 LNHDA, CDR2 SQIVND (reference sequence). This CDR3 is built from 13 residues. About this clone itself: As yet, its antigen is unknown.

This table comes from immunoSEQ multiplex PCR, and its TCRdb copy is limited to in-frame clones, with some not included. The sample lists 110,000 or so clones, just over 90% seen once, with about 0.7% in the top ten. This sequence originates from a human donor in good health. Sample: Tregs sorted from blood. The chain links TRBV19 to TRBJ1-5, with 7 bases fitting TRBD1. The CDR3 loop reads CASSITGDRPQHF. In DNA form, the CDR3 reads TGTGCCAGTAGTATAACAGGGGATCGGCCCCAGCATTTT.